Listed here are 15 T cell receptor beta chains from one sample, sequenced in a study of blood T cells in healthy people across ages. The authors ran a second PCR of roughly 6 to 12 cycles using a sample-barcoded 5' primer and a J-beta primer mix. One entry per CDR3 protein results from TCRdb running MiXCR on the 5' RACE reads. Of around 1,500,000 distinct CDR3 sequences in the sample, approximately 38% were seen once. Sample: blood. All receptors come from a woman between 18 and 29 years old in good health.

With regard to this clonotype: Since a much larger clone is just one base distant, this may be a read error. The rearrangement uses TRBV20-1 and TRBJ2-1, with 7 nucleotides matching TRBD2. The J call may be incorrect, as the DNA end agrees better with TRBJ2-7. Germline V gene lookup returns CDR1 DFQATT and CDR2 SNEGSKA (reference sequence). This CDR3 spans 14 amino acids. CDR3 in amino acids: CSARPGGSYNEQYF. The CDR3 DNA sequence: TGCAGTGCTAGGCCCGGGGGGTCCTACAATGAGCAGTACTTC.

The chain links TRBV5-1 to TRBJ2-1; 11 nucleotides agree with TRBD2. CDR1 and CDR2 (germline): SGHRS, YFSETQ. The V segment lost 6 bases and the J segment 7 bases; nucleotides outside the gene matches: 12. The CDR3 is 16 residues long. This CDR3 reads CASTDLTSGSENEQFF. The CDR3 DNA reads TGCGCCAGCACCGACCTCACTAGCGGGAGTGAAAATGAGCAGTTCTTC.

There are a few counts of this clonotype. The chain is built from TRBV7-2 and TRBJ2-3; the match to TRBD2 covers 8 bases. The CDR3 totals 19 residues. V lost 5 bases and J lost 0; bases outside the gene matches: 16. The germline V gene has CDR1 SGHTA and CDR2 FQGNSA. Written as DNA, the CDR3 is TGTGCCAGCAGCCCCCCTAAGACCACGCGACTAGCGAGCACAGATACGCAGTATTTT. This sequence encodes CASSPPKTTRLASTDTQYF.

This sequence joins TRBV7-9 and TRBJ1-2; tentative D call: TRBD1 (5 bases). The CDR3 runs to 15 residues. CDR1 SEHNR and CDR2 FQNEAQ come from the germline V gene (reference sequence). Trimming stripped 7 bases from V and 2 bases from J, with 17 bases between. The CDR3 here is CASIPGGRENYGYTF. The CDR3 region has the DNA TGTGCCAGCATCCCCGGGGGACGGGAAAACTATGGCTACACCTTC.

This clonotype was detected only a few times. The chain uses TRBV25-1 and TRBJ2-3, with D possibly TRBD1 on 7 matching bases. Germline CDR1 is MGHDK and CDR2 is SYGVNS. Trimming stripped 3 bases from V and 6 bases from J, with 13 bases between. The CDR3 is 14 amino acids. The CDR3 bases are TGTGCCAGCAGTGATTTTGGAGGGGGCGATACGCAGTATTTT. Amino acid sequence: CASSDFGGGDTQYF.

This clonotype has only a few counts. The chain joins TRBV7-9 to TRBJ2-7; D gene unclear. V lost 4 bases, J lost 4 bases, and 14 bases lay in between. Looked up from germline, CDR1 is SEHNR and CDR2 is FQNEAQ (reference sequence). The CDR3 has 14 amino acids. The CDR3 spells CASSSPRTDYEQYF. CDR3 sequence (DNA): TGTGCCAGCAGCTCTCCCCGAACTGATTACGAGCAGTACTTC.

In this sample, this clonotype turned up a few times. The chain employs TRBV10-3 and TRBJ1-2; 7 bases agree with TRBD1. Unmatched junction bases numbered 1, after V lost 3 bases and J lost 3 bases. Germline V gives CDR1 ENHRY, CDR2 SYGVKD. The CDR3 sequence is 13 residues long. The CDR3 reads CAISDTGDYGYTF. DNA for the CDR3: TGTGCCATCAGTGATACAGGGGACTATGGCTACACCTTC.

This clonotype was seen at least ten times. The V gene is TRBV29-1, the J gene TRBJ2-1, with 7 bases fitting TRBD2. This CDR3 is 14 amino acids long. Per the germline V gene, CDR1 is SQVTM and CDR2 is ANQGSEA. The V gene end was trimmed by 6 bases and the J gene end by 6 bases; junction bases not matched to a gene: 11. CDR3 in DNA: TGCAGCGTCACCCGGACTAGTTTGTTCAATGAGCAGTTCTTC. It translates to CSVTRTSLFNEQFF.

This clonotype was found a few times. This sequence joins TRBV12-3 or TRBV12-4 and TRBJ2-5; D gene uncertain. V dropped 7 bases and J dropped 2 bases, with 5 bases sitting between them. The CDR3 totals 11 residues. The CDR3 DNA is TGTGCCAGCACCGGTCAAGAGACCCAGTACTTC. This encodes CASTGQETQYF.

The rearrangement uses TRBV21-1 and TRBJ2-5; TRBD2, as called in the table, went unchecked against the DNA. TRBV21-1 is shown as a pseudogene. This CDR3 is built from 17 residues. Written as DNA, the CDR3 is TGTGCCAGCAGCAAAATTTTAAGGGAGTGGGACAAAGAGACCCAGTACTTC. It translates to CASSKILREWDKETQYF.

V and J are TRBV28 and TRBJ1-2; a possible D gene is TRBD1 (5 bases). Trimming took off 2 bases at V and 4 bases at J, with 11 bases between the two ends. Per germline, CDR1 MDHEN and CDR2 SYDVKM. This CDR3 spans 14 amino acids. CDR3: CASSLALGRYGYTF. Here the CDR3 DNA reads TGTGCCAGCAGTTTAGCCTTGGGACGCTATGGCTACACCTTC.

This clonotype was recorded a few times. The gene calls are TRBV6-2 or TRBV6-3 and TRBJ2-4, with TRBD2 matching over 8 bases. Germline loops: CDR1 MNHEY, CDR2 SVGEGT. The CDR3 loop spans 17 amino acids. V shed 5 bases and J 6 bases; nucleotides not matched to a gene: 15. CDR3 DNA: TGTGCCAGCAGTAGACCGGGGGGGGCTGGTTGGGTAAACATTCAGTACTTC. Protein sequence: CASSRPGGAGWVNIQYF.

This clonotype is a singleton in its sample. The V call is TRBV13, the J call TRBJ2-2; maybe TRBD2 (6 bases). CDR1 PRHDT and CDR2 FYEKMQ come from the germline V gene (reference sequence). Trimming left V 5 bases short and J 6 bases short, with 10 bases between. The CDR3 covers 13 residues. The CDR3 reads CASSVVAAGELFF. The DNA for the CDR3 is TGTGCCAGCAGCGTAGTAGCGGCCGGGGAGCTGTTTTTT.

The CDR3 DNA follows: TGTGCCATCAGTGAAGGGACTCGCCGGGAGCAGTACTTC. It encodes CAISEGTRREQYF. This chain joins TRBV10-3 and TRBJ2-1; D perhaps matches TRBD2 (6 bases). Near its end, the DNA agrees better with TRBJ2-7, so the J call may be wrong. The CDR3 covers 13 residues. Germline V gene data show CDR1 as ENHRY and CDR2 as SYGVKD.

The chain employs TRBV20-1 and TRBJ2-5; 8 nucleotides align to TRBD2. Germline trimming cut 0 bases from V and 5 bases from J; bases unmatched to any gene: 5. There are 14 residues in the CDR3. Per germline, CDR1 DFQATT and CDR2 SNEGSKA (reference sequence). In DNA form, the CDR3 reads TGCAGTGCTAGAGATCTCGCGGGAGGCGAGACCCAGTACTTC. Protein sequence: CSARDLAGGETQYF.